The 29 T cell receptor beta chains below all came from one sample that was sequenced in a study of blood T cell repertoires in COVID-19. Clones were read by immunoSEQ multiplex PCR, and TCRdb kept only the in-frame ones, dropping some. The repertoire has hundreds of thousands of clones, about nine tenths of them found once; the top ten carry 7.2%. Material: peripheral blood. The source of these receptors is a man in his fifties or sixties who had recovered from COVID-19.

This clone was picked up one time. The chain joins TRBV18 to TRBJ2-3; D gene uncertain. Germline V gene lookup returns CDR1 KGHSH and CDR2 LQKENI. The CDR3 consists of 17 residues. The V end lost 6 bases, the J end lost 0 bases, and 19 bases lay between the germline ends. The CDR3 reads CASSRPNSLHSTDTQYF. CDR3 nucleotide sequence: TGTGCCAGCTCCCGGCCGAACAGCCTCCATAGCACAGATACGCAGTATTTT.

The chain is built from TRBV11-2 and TRBJ2-7; TRBD1 might be the D (6 bases). The CDR3 covers 13 residues. Germline V gene lookup returns CDR1 SGHAT and CDR2 FQNNGV. Trimming took 5 bases from V and 3 from J, leaving 11 bases between them. The CDR3 DNA follows: TGTGCCAGCAGCCGACAGGTACTCTACGAGCAGTACGTC. It yields the protein CASSRQVLYEQYV.

The V call is TRBV12-2, the J call TRBJ2-5; the table's D call of TRBD2 was not tested on the DNA. TRBV12-2 represents a pseudogene. This CDR3 spans 17 amino acids. The CDR3 coding sequence is TGTGCAAGTCGCTTAGCTAGGACTAGCGGGGGGGTAGAGACCCAGTACTTC. It codes for CASRLARTSGGVETQYF.

The CDR3 DNA reads as TGTGCCAGCAGGGACAGCGGGAGAAATGAGCAGTTCTTC. Its translation: CASRDSGRNEQFF. This rearrangement joins TRBV27 to TRBJ2-1; 8 bases match TRBD2. V gave up 6 bases and J gave up 7 bases; unmatched junction bases: 5. This CDR3 has 13 residues. Germline CDR1 MNHEY, CDR2 SMNVEV (reference sequence).

The chain recombines TRBV5-1 with TRBJ1-5; D unresolved. The V and J ends lost 0 bases and 0 bases respectively, with 10 bases between them. CDR1 is SGHRS, CDR2 YFSETQ, per germline. CDR3 length: 16 residues. The CDR3 DNA is TGCGCCAGCAGCTTGGACGGGATTTATAGCAATCAGCCCCAGCATTTT. As protein: CASSLDGIYSNQPQHF.

The chain uses TRBV5-1 and TRBJ2-2, with a possible D match to TRBD1 (5 bases). The CDR3 spans 15 residues. V was clipped by 4 bases and J by 3 bases, with 13 bases between them. Germline V lookup: CDR1 SGHRS, CDR2 YFSETQ. CDR3 sequence reads: CASSRGEGYTGELFF. The DNA of the CDR3 is TGCGCCAGCAGCAGGGGCGAAGGTTACACCGGGGAGCTGTTTTTT. The whole variable domain, filled in from reference TRBV5-1 and TRBJ2-2, reads KAGVTQTPRYLIKTRGQQVTLSCSPISGHRSVSWYQQTPGQGLQFLFEYFSETQRNKGNFPGRFSGRQFSNSRSEMNVSTLELGDSALYLCASSRGEGYTGELFFGEGSRLTVL.

This chain connects TRBV11-2 to TRBJ1-2, with D perhaps matching TRBD1 (6 bases). Germline V gene lookup returns CDR1 SGHAT and CDR2 FQNNGV. The CDR3 spans 16 residues. The germline V and J ends were trimmed by 5 bases and 2 bases, with 18 bases remaining between them. CDR3 in amino acids: CASSITPGTLNYGYTF. The CDR3 region has the DNA TGTGCCAGCAGCATTACCCCCGGGACACTCAACTATGGCTACACCTTC.

V is TRBV2 and J is TRBJ1-2; D perhaps matches TRBD1 (6 bases). Germline V gene sequence: CDR1 SNHLY, CDR2 FYNNEI. V dropped 11 bases and J dropped 8 bases, with 15 bases sitting between them. The CDR3 contains 11 residues. The CDR3 loop is CAFTGMRGYTF. For the CDR3, the DNA is TGTGCCTTTACAGGGATGCGGGGCTACACCTTC. Combining the CDR3 with reference TRBV2 and TRBJ1-2 gives the whole variable domain EPEVTQTPSHQVTQMGQEVILRCVPISNHLYFYWYRQILGQKVEFLVSFYNNEISEKSEIFDDQFSVERPDGSNFTLKIRSTKLEDSAMYFCAFTGMRGYTFGSGTRLTVV.

The V gene is TRBV9, the J gene TRBJ2-3; the D gene is possibly TRBD2 (7 bases). Germline loops: CDR1 SGDLS, CDR2 YYNGEE. V dropped 4 bases and J dropped 5 bases, with 14 bases sitting between them. This CDR3 is 14 amino acids long. CDR3 nucleotide sequence: TGTGCCAGCAGCTCGGCGGGGGCCCTAGATACGCAGTATTTT. Its protein is CASSSAGALDTQYF.

V usage is TRBV5-1 and J usage is TRBJ2-1; 14 bases align to TRBD2. The CDR3 runs to 16 residues. The V gene end was trimmed by 3 bases and the J gene end by 8 bases; junction bases not matched to a gene: 7. CDR1 is SGHRS, CDR2 YFSETQ, per germline. CDR3 in DNA: TGCGCCAGCAGCTCCCAGACTAGCGGGGGGGCTTATGAGCAGTTCTTC. Protein sequence: CASSSQTSGGAYEQFF.

V and J are TRBV3-1 (or the pseudogene TRBV3-2) and TRBJ2-5; the D is unclear. This CDR3 region has 15 residues. With 1 base removed from V and 2 bases from J, the gap between germline ends came to 11 bases. Germline V gene sequence: CDR1 LGHDT, CDR2 YNNKEL (reference sequence). Written as DNA, the CDR3 is TGTGCCAGCAGCCAAGTTAACAGATTTCAAGAGACCCAGTACTTC. Translated, it gives CASSQVNRFQETQYF.

This clone occurred once. The chain recombines TRBV5-4 with TRBJ2-5; 10 nucleotides agree with TRBD2. Germline lookup yields CDR1 SGHNT and CDR2 YYREEE (reference sequence). This CDR3 comprises 17 residues. The ends lost 2 bases at V and 5 bases at J; junction bases unmatched: 12. CDR3 nucleotide sequence: TGTGCCAGCAGCTTTGACCGAGCGGGGGGGTCGTGGGAGACCCAGTACTTC. It is translated as CASSFDRAGGSWETQYF.

The chain joins TRBV23-1 to TRBJ1-5; D uncertain. TRBV23-1 carries the ORF label, with uncertain function. The CDR3 extends over 16 amino acids. V lost 4 bases and J lost 1, with 14 bases in between. The CDR3, as DNA: TGCGCCAGCAGTCTCTCGGGAGGGCCAAGCAATCAGCCCCAGCATTTT. Translated, it gives CASSLSGGPSNQPQHF.

The CDR3 here is CASSALNTEAFF. DNA for the CDR3: TGTGCCAGCAGCGCCCTCAACACTGAAGCTTTCTTT. J is TRBJ1-1 and V is TRBV9; D unresolved. From germline, CDR1 is SGDLS and CDR2 YYNGEE. There are 12 residues in the CDR3. Trimming stripped 3 bases from V and 2 bases from J, with 5 bases between.

The CDR3 region is CASSLVTVSSDTQYF. CDR3 nucleotide sequence: TGCGCCAGCAGCTTGGTAACTGTATCTTCAGATACGCAGTATTTT. The J gene is TRBJ2-3, the V gene TRBV5-1; D ambiguous. The ends were cut back, 0 bases at V and 4 bases at J, with 12 bases in the middle. The CDR3 consists of 15 residues. Germline CDR1 is SGHRS and CDR2 is YFSETQ. Full variable domain (remainder filled in from reference TRBV5-1 and TRBJ2-3): KAGVTQTPRYLIKTRGQQVTLSCSPISGHRSVSWYQQTPGQGLQFLFEYFSETQRNKGNFPGRFSGRQFSNSRSEMNVSTLELGDSALYLCASSLVTVSSDTQYFGPGTRLTVL.

The chain joins TRBV10-3 to TRBJ2-3; 8 bases line up with TRBD2. The CDR3 has 16 residues. Germline loops: CDR1 ENHRY, CDR2 SYGVKD. Germline trimming cut 4 bases from V and 6 bases from J; bases unmatched to any gene: 12. The CDR3 DNA reads TGTGCCATCAGTGGGGCGCCCGGTAGCGGGGATGATACGCAGTATTTT. Translation: CAISGAPGSGDDTQYF.

The rearrangement uses TRBV19 and TRBJ2-5; D is unclear. Germline values: CDR1 LNHDA, CDR2 SQIVND (reference sequence). V lost 6 bases and J 0 bases, leaving 14 bases between the germline ends. The CDR3 runs 15 residues. The chain's CDR3 is CASSKRKRYQETQYF. Written as DNA, the CDR3 is TGTGCCAGTAGCAAGAGGAAACGGTACCAAGAGACCCAGTACTTC.

The chain couples TRBV12-5 to TRBJ2-3; a weak D match, TRBD2 (7 bases). Trimming cost V 6 bases and J 3 bases, with 19 bases left between them. Germline CDR1 and CDR2: LGHNT and FRNRAP. The CDR3 is 16 amino acids. The CDR3 DNA reads TGTGCTAGTGGCCGAATGTGGGGGGGCGGTACAGATACGCAGTATTTT. Protein product: CASGRMWGGGTDTQYF.

The chain links TRBV18 to TRBJ2-5, with D perhaps matching TRBD2 (5 bases). The V gene lost 2 bases and the J gene lost 4 bases, with 11 bases spanning the gap. In germline, CDR1 is KGHSH, CDR2 LQKENI. The CDR3 consists of 14 residues. The CDR3 region has the DNA TGTGCCAGCTCACCAGGGAGCGAGGGAGAGACCCAGTACTTC. Its translation is CASSPGSEGETQYF.

The chain combines TRBV6-1 with TRBJ2-5; D uncertain. CDR1 is MNHNS, CDR2 SASEGT, per germline. V was shortened by 3 bases and J by 2 bases, with 7 bases between the two germline ends. The CDR3 extends over 13 amino acids. CDR3 sequence (DNA): TGTGCCAGCAGTGAGCGTTTACAAGAGACCCAGTACTTC. Translation gives CASSERLQETQYF.

This clone is a singleton in its sample. The chain recombines TRBV24-1 with TRBJ2-3; 14 positions match TRBD2. The CDR3 consists of 16 residues. Germline assignment: CDR1 KGHDR and CDR2 SFDVKD. The V and J ends lost 4 bases and 4 bases, in that order; junction bases with no gene match: 3. CDR3 nucleotide sequence: TGTGCCACCAGTGACTTGACTAGCGGGGGGGCAGATACGCAGTATTTT. This encodes CATSDLTSGGADTQYF.

CDR3 DNA: TGTGCCAGCAGTGGCGGAGGGGTCGGAGAAAAACTGTTTTTT. Translating gives CASSGGGVGEKLFF. This chain uses TRBV25-1 with TRBJ1-4; tentatively, D is TRBD1 (5 bases). This CDR3 spans 14 amino acids. With 4 bases removed from V and 8 bases from J, the gap between germline ends came to 14 bases. Germline assignment: CDR1 MGHDK and CDR2 SYGVNS.

The chain is built from TRBV6-5 and TRBJ2-1; tentatively, D is TRBD1 (7 bases). This CDR3 is 15 amino acids long. Per germline, CDR1 MNHEY and CDR2 SVGAGI. Trimming cost V 6 bases and J 8 bases, with 20 bases left between them. This CDR3 is CASSFRGALLDEQFF. The CDR3, as DNA: TGTGCCAGCAGCTTCAGGGGGGCTTTGTTAGATGAGCAGTTCTTC.

V and J are TRBV6-5 and TRBJ2-3; TRBD1 might be the D (6 bases). Germline-derived CDR1 and CDR2 are MNHEY and SVGAGI. The CDR3 totals 15 residues. V lost 6 bases to trimming and J lost 6 bases, with 19 bases between them. The chain's CDR3 is CASSRGDLVSDTQYF. The CDR3 DNA sequence: TGTGCCAGCAGCAGGGGCGATCTAGTCTCCGATACGCAGTATTTT.

The chain combines TRBV6-1 with TRBJ1-2; 9 bases map to TRBD1. V lost 2 bases, J lost 8 bases, and 6 bases stayed unmatched. The CDR3 has 14 residues. Germline CDR1 is MNHNS and CDR2 is SASEGT. CDR3 sequence: CASSEKRTGAGYTF. CDR3 in DNA: TGTGCCAGCAGTGAAAAGCGGACAGGGGCCGGCTACACCTTC.

This clone was seen just once. The J gene is TRBJ2-3, the V gene TRBV19; D is perhaps TRBD2 (6 bases). The CDR3 extends over 16 amino acids. Deletions cut 4 bases from V and 0 bases from J, with 14 bases between. CDR1 and CDR2 (germline): LNHDA, SQIVND (reference sequence). The CDR3 DNA sequence: TGTGCCAGTAGTACCTACGGGGGACGTAGCACAGATACGCAGTATTTT. Translated: CASSTYGGRSTDTQYF.

This rearrangement joins TRBV9 to TRBJ1-3; 7 bases are shared with TRBD1. The CDR3 has 15 residues. V lost 4 bases, J lost 4 bases, and 8 bases stayed unmatched. Germline CDR1 is SGDLS and CDR2 is YYNGEE. The CDR3 is CASSLDRAFGNTIYF. CDR3 DNA: TGTGCCAGCAGCTTAGACAGGGCTTTCGGAAACACCATATATTTT. The full variable domain, in which reference TRBV9 and TRBJ1-3 provide the parts outside the CDR3, is DSGVTQTPKHLITATGQRVTLRCSPRSGDLSVYWYQQSLDQGLQFLIQYYNGEERAKGNILERFSAQQFPDLHSELNLSSLELGDSALYFCASSLDRAFGNTIYFGEGSWLTVV.

The V and J genes are TRBV14 and TRBJ2-7; D is ambiguous. The CDR3 covers 14 residues. Trimming left V 5 bases short and J 2 bases short, with 13 bases between. Germline V CDR1 and CDR2: SGHDN, FVKESK. This CDR3 reads CASSYAGLAYEQYF. CDR3 DNA sequence: TGTGCCAGCAGCTACGCTGGCCTAGCCTACGAGCAGTACTTC.

To note about this clone: Other nucleotide sequences from this sample produce the same CDR3. The chain is built from TRBV27 and TRBJ1-2; D gene uncertain. The CDR3 length is 14 residues. Germline CDR1 MNHEY, CDR2 SMNVEV (reference sequence). Trimming cost V 0 bases and J 1 base, with 6 bases left between them. The CDR3 sequence: CASSLSSGNYGYTF. The CDR3 nucleotides read TGTGCCAGCAGTTTATCGTCCGGTAACTATGGCTACACCTTC.